The clone carrying this TCR beta chain was seen only a few times. The sample is drawn from a study of blood T cell repertoires in COVID-19. Study-wide background: Acute and convalescent COVID-19 specimens originated in the United States, Italy and Spain. In each case, the material was cDNA or gDNA derived from T cells, B-cell-depleted T cells, or PBMCs.

In the authors' workflow: It was from reference gene primer amplification that nucleated cell counts were estimated. Sequencing used immunoSEQ multiplex PCR; TCRdb keeps in-frame clones, though not all of them. D and trimming were read from the DNA, whereas the V and J calls and clone size are those reported in that table. Of roughly 180,000 clones detected, approximately 84% appear once; the ten largest clones hold about 5.3%. The germline CDR1 and CDR2 sequences are SGDLS and YYNGEE. J gave up 2 bases and V 0 bases, and 1 base lay outside the gene matches. The CDR3 length is 14 residues. The chain carries TRBV9 and TRBJ2-5; 7 bases align to TRBD1. The receptor's source is a woman between 35 and 50 years old with acute COVID-19. The specimen sequenced was PBMCs or T cells enriched from blood (not recorded which). The CDR3 sequence is CASSVEGAQETQYF. The CDR3 coding sequence is TGTGCCAGCAGCGTAGAGGGGGCTCAAGAGACCCAGTACTTC.